This is a list of T cell receptor beta chains from one sample in a study of CD8+ T cells in alopecia areata. The method was immunoSEQ multiplex PCR; TCRdb's version includes in-frame clones alone and lacks a portion of them. The table records hundreds of thousands of clones, around two thirds of them present only once. This specimen consisted of CD4+ T cells sorted from blood, obtained at week 0. The receptors were gathered from a human donor with alopecia areata. The CDR3 runs from the conserved cysteine through the conserved F or W. D genes are given only for firm matches. Clone size is given for some rows only: seen once, a few or many times, or a class if the clone is expanded.

V gene	J gene	clone size	D gene	CDR3 protein	CDR3 DNA
TRBV7-2	TRBJ2-2	NA	TRBD1	CATAIRQGRTGELFF	TGTGCCACCGCAATCCGACAGGGGAGGACCGGGGAGCTGTTTTTT
TRBV7-9	TRBJ1-5	NA	NA	CASSPEPQHF	TGTGCCAGCAGCCCTGAGCCCCAGCATTTT
TRBV30	TRBJ1-6	NA	TRBD1	CAWTPGQGVSPLHF	TGTGCCTGGACTCCGGGACAGGGTGTCTCACCCCTCCACTTT
TRBV7-3	TRBJ2-1	NA	NA	CASSLGQGGNNEQFF	TGTGCCAGCAGCTTAGGCCAGGGGGGAAACAATGAGCAGTTCTTC
TRBV30	TRBJ1-2	NA	NA	CAGTGNYGYTF	TGTGCCGGAACAGGGAACTATGGCTACACCTTC
TRBV5-1	TRBJ1-1	NA	NA	CASSLDSANTEAFF	TGCGCCAGCAGCTTGGATTCAGCTAACACTGAAGCTTTCTTT
TRBV29-1	TRBJ2-3	NA	TRBD1	CSVEVGQGPDTQYF	TGCAGCGTTGAAGTGGGACAGGGGCCAGATACGCAGTATTTT
TRBV29-1	TRBJ1-4	NA	NA	CTPRTKFLFF	TGCACCCCCCGGACAAAATTTCTGTTTTTT
TRBV30	TRBJ2-7	few	TRBD2	CAWSIGGGSYEQYF	TGTGCCTGGAGTATTGGCGGGGGATCCTACGAGCAGTACTTC
TRBV19	TRBJ2-2	few	TRBD1	CASSVIRGNIDTGELFF	TGTGCCAGTAGCGTGATCAGGGGGAATATTGACACCGGGGAGCTGTTTTTT
TRBV5-6	TRBJ1-5	few	NA	CASSFYNQPQHF	TGTGCCAGCAGCTTTTACAATCAGCCCCAGCATTTT
TRBV30	TRBJ1-2	NA	NA	CAWSKGVQTYGYTF	TGTGCCTGGAGTAAAGGGGTGCAGACGTATGGCTACACCTTC
TRBV20-1	TRBJ1-1	NA	NA	CSASNTGEAFF	TGCAGTGCTAGTAACACAGGTGAAGCTTTCTTT
TRBV7-2	TRBJ2-3	few	NA	CASSSRNSGDTQYF	TGTGCCAGCAGCTCGAGGAATAGCGGTGATACGCAGTATTTT
TRBV5-4	TRBJ2-3	few	TRBD2	CASSLASGGAGDTQYF	TGTGCCAGCAGCTTGGCTAGCGGGGGGGCCGGGGATACGCAGTATTTT
TRBV7-9	TRBJ2-3	NA	TRBD2	CASSFGLAGETDTQYF	TGTGCCAGCAGCTTCGGACTAGCGGGGGAGACAGATACGCAGTATTTT
TRBV29-1	TRBJ2-7	NA	TRBD1	CSVAGQARYEQYF	TGCAGCGTGGCGGGACAGGCGCGCTACGAGCAGTACTTC
TRBV5-1	TRBJ2-7	NA	TRBD1	CASSLVGTGGNEQYF	TGCGCCAGCAGCTTGGTAGGGACAGGAGGAAACGAGCAGTACTTC
TRBV25-1	TRBJ1-1	NA	NA	CASSVAGNTEAFF	TGTGCCAGCAGTGTAGCAGGGAACACTGAAGCTTTCTTT
TRBV5-1	TRBJ2-1	NA	NA	CASSYTESSYNEQFF	TGCGCCAGCTCGTACACAGAGAGCTCCTACAATGAGCAGTTCTTC
TRBV20-1	TRBJ1-2	NA	NA	CSARGGGYTF	TGCAGTGCTAGAGGAGGTGGCTACACCTTC
TRBV29-1	TRBJ2-5	few	NA	CSVATRGGETQYF	TGCAGCGTCGCAACTAGGGGCGGAGAGACCCAGTACTTC
TRBV6-5	TRBJ1-2	NA	NA	CASSSAVFYGYTF	TGTGCCAGCAGTTCTGCGGTGTTCTATGGCTACACCTTC
TRBV7-2	TRBJ1-5	NA	NA	CASSAYPGQPQHF	TGTGCCAGCAGCGCCTACCCAGGCCAGCCCCAGCATTTT
TRBV29-1	TRBJ2-7	NA	NA	CSVEDSYEQYF	TGCAGCGTTGAAGACAGCTACGAGCAGTACTTC
TRBV29-1	TRBJ2-2	NA	NA	CSAVGPSLNTGELFF	TGCAGCGCTGTCGGGCCCTCCTTGAACACCGGGGAGCTGTTTTTT
TRBV6-5	TRBJ1-1	few	NA	CASRDGNTEAFF	TGTGCCAGCAGGGACGGGAACACTGAAGCTTTCTTT
TRBV6-1	TRBJ2-6	NA	NA	CASSEVSHSGANVLTF	TGTGCCAGCAGTGAAGTCTCACACTCTGGGGCCAACGTCCTGACTTTC
TRBV7-8	TRBJ1-1	few	TRBD1	CASFLSGGAEAFF	TGTGCCAGCTTCCTCTCAGGGGGCGCTGAAGCTTTCTTT
TRBV15	TRBJ2-5	NA	NA	CATSREGPPYQETQYF	TGTGCCACCAGCAGAGAGGGACCGCCGTACCAAGAGACCCAGTACTTC
TRBV30	TRBJ2-3	NA	NA	CAWSPGWSTDTQYF	TGTGCCTGGTCCCCGGGGTGGAGCACAGATACGCAGTATTTT
TRBV29-1	TRBJ2-1	NA	NA	CSAPHRKSSYNEQFF	TGCAGCGCTCCGCACCGAAAAAGCTCCTACAATGAGCAGTTCTTC
TRBV15	TRBJ2-7	few	TRBD1	CATSRERTTGINYEQYF	TGTGCCACCAGCAGAGAAAGAACGACAGGGATTAACTACGAGCAGTACTTC
TRBV27	TRBJ1-1	NA	TRBD1	CASSRTGGGTEAFF	TGTGCCAGCAGTAGGACAGGGGGAGGCACTGAAGCTTTCTTT
TRBV9	TRBJ2-3	NA	NA	CASSVASLADTQYF	TGTGCCAGCAGCGTAGCTAGCCTGGCAGATACGCAGTATTTT
TRBV5-4	TRBJ2-3	NA	NA	CASRTGGGPDDTQYF	TGTGCCAGCAGGACAGGCGGGGGCCCCGACGATACGCAGTATTTT
TRBV5-1	TRBJ2-7	NA	NA	CASSATGWYEQYF	TGCGCCAGCAGTGCGACAGGTTGGTACGAGCAGTACTTC
TRBV30	TRBJ2-1	NA	TRBD1	CAWSVGTGRLF	TGTGCCTGGAGTGTGGGGACAGGTCGGCTCTTC
TRBV29-1	TRBJ2-3	few	TRBD2	CSVSRGVTDTQYF	TGCAGCGTTAGTCGGGGGGTCACAGATACGCAGTATTTT
TRBV27	TRBJ2-1	NA	NA	CASSFGQRGGSYNEQFF	TGTGCCAGCAGTTTCGGCCAGAGGGGGGGCTCCTACAATGAGCAGTTCTTC